Below, 28 T cell receptor beta chains from the same sample are listed, as sequenced in a study of CD8 T cells in Susac syndrome. Reverse transcription used roughly 0.5 to 1 ug RNA and random hexamers. TCRdb re-called the immunoSEQ multiplex PCR reads with MiXCR, one entry per CDR3 protein. The sample records around 300,000 distinct CDR3 sequences, roughly nine tenths being singletons. Sequencing was carried out using CD4+ T cells from PBMCs. The receptor source for this set is a human donor with multiple sclerosis.

The chain carries TRBV19 and TRBJ1-6; a weak D match, TRBD1 (5 bases). The CDR3 sequence is 16 residues long. Germline V CDR1 and CDR2: LNHDA, SQIVND (reference sequence). The germline V and J ends were trimmed by 6 bases and 0 bases, with 12 bases remaining between them. In nucleotides, the CDR3 is TGTGCCAGTAGCAATTTCAGGGCCTCCTATAATTCACCCCTCCACTTT. This encodes CASSNFRASYNSPLHF.

This clonotype was picked up one time. This chain uses TRBV29-1 with TRBJ2-7; the match to TRBD2 covers 9 bases. J was trimmed by 3 bases and V by 3 bases; bases with no gene match: 6. Germline lookup yields CDR1 SQVTM and CDR2 ANQGSEA. The CDR3 extends over 14 amino acids. The CDR3 loop is CSVDGGRGGYEQYF. DNA of the CDR3: TGCAGCGTTGATGGCGGGAGGGGTGGCTACGAGCAGTACTTC.

This rearrangement joins TRBV3-1 to TRBJ2-3; 12 positions match TRBD2. Germline V CDR1 and CDR2: LGHDT, YNNKEL (reference sequence). Unmatched junction bases numbered 10, after V lost 4 bases and J lost 2 bases. The CDR3 is 18 amino acids. The CDR3 DNA reads as TGTGCCAGCAGCCCGTACCGACTAGCGGGAGTCCCCACAGATACGCAGTATTTT. Encoded protein: CASSPYRLAGVPTDTQYF.

The chain uses TRBV11-2 and TRBJ1-2, with no clear D. The CDR3 consists of 15 residues. The V end lost 2 bases, the J end lost 8 bases, and 18 bases lay between the germline ends. The germline V gene has CDR1 SGHAT and CDR2 FQNNGV. This CDR3 reads CASSLMGSQGSGYTF. CDR3 coding DNA: TGTGCCAGCAGCTTAATGGGCAGTCAAGGTAGCGGCTACACCTTC.

The V call is TRBV19, the J call TRBJ2-7, with TRBD1 matching 7 bases. Germline V gives CDR1 LNHDA, CDR2 SQIVND (reference sequence). V gave up 5 bases and J gave up 1 base; unmatched junction bases: 8. The CDR3 is 15 residues long. The CDR3 is CASSLNRQGSYEQYF. DNA of the CDR3: TGTGCCAGTAGTCTGAATAGACAGGGATCCTACGAGCAGTACTTC.

V and J are TRBV7-9 and TRBJ1-4; D uncertain. This CDR3 is built from 14 residues. Germline loops: CDR1 SEHNR, CDR2 FQNEAQ (reference sequence). V lost 2 bases, J lost 8 bases, and 12 bases lay in between. The chain's CDR3 is CASSLNGPGEKLFF. The CDR3 DNA sequence: TGTGCCAGCAGCTTAAACGGGCCGGGGGAAAAACTGTTTTTT.

The chain recombines TRBV3-1 with TRBJ1-2, with 7 bases aligning to TRBD1. CDR3 size: 15 residues. Unmatched junction bases numbered 11, after V lost 1 base and J lost 9 bases. Germline assignment: CDR1 LGHDT and CDR2 YNNKEL (reference sequence). CDR3 coding DNA: TGTGCCAGCAGCCAAGGTCCCGGGACAGTCGGGAGCTACACCTTC. Residues: CASSQGPGTVGSYTF. Full variable domain (remainder filled in from reference TRBV3-1 and TRBJ1-2): DTAVSQTPKYLVTQMGNDKSIKCEQNLGHDTMYWYKQDSKKFLKIMFSYNNKELIINETVPNRFSPKSPDKAHLNLHINSLELGDSAVYFCASSQGPGTVGSYTFGSGTRLTVV.

This clonotype was counted once. J is TRBJ2-1 and V is TRBV9, with D perhaps matching TRBD2 (6 bases). Germline CDR1 SGDLS, CDR2 YYNGEE. Trimming removed 0 bases at V and 8 bases at J, with 12 bases between. This CDR3 comprises 14 residues. This CDR3 reads CASSVEGGFDEQFF. CDR3 DNA: TGTGCCAGCAGCGTAGAAGGAGGGTTCGATGAGCAGTTCTTC.

This chain links TRBV24-1 with TRBJ2-1; 11 nucleotides line up with TRBD2. Trimming removed 3 bases from V and 7 bases from J; junction bases left unmatched: 7. The CDR3 consists of 16 residues. The germline gives CDR1 KGHDR, CDR2 SFDVKD. CDR3 coding DNA: TGTGCCACCAGTGATCCCTCTAGCGGGGGGAGGAATGAGCAGTTCTTC. Its protein product is CATSDPSSGGRNEQFF.

V usage is TRBV18 and J usage is TRBJ2-1; 8 positions agree with TRBD2. V lost 3 bases and J lost 9; bases outside the gene matches: 19. This CDR3 spans 18 amino acids. In germline, CDR1 is KGHSH, CDR2 LQKENI. CDR3 region: CASSPLSGSLSHHGEQFF. Written as DNA, the CDR3 is TGTGCCAGCTCACCTCTAAGCGGGAGTTTATCTCATCACGGTGAGCAGTTCTTC.

The rearrangement links TRBV20-1 to TRBJ2-1; 8 nucleotides line up with TRBD2. The CDR3 extends over 17 amino acids. Trimming cost V 2 bases and J 5 bases; bases outside gene matches: 14. In germline, CDR1 is DFQATT, CDR2 SNEGSKA (reference sequence). CDR3 protein: CSARPGLLAGNDNEQFF. CDR3 coding DNA: TGCAGTGCTAGACCAGGACTATTAGCGGGAAATGACAATGAGCAGTTCTTC.

The chain uses TRBV6-5 and TRBJ1-2, with D tentatively TRBD1 (6 bases). This CDR3 has 15 amino acids. Trimming cost V 0 bases and J 3 bases, with 11 bases left between them. Per the germline V gene, CDR1 is MNHEY and CDR2 is SVGAGI. The CDR3 reads CASSYSRTVYYGYTF. The CDR3 bases are TGTGCCAGCAGTTACTCCCGGACAGTCTACTATGGCTACACCTTC.

The J gene is TRBJ2-7, the V gene TRBV5-1; D is undetermined. Germline values: CDR1 SGHRS, CDR2 YFSETQ. Between the trimmed V and J ends, which lost 4 bases and 2 bases, there was a span of 13 bases. The CDR3 consists of 14 residues. In nucleotides, the CDR3 is TGCGCCAGCAGCCCGGGTTTGGTCCCCTACGAGCAGTACTTC. Its protein product is CASSPGLVPYEQYF.

Of note for this clonotype: The junction departs from the called germline gene at one end, perhaps through a read error. This chain links TRBV27 with TRBJ2-7; 9 bases map to TRBD1. There are 13 residues in the CDR3. Looked up from germline, CDR1 is MNHEY and CDR2 is SMNVEV (reference sequence). The CDR3 region has the DNA TGTGCCAGCAGACAGGGGGCGTCCTCCGAGCAGTACTTC. Translation gives CASRQGASSEQYF.

The J gene is TRBJ1-2, the V gene TRBV20-1, with D possibly TRBD1 on 6 matching bases. This CDR3 contains 13 residues. The germline V and J ends were trimmed by 3 bases and 4 bases, with 12 bases remaining between them. The V gene's germline CDR1 is DFQATT and CDR2 SNEGSKA (reference sequence). In DNA form, the CDR3 reads TGCAGTGCTAGCCCGGGACATAGCTATGGCTACACCTTC. This gives the protein CSASPGHSYGYTF.

The rearrangement links TRBV11-1 to TRBJ2-1; D unclear. The CDR3 is made up of 12 amino acids. Looked up from germline, CDR1 is SGHAT and CDR2 is FQDESV (reference sequence). Trimming removed 1 base from V and 8 bases from J, with 6 bases in between. The CDR3 DNA reads TGTGCCAGCAGCTTAGTAGAGGATGAGCAGTTCTTC. As protein: CASSLVEDEQFF.

CDR3 sequence reads: CASSSGLGGGDTDTQYF. The CDR3 DNA follows: TGTGCCAGCAGCTCTGGGCTGGGCGGGGGGGACACAGATACGCAGTATTTT. This chain uses TRBV7-3 with TRBJ2-3; 9 bases fit TRBD2. Trimming at V came to 4 bases and at J to 2 bases, leaving 10 bases not matched to a gene. The CDR3 is made up of 17 amino acids. From germline, CDR1 is SGHTA and CDR2 FQGTGA.

This rearrangement joins TRBV7-2 to TRBJ2-7; 9 bases line up with TRBD1. Unmatched junction bases numbered 11, after V lost 3 bases and J lost 5 bases. The CDR3 has 16 residues. CDR1 SGHTA and CDR2 FQGNSA come from the germline V gene. This CDR3 is CASSFTGGAVRNEQYF. The CDR3 DNA is TGTGCCAGCAGCTTTACAGGGGGCGCCGTACGGAACGAGCAGTACTTC.

The genes are TRBV18 and TRBJ2-3; D is undetermined. Germline V gives CDR1 KGHSH, CDR2 LQKENI. V lost 3 bases and J lost 8, with 18 bases in between. This CDR3 is 15 amino acids long. DNA for the CDR3: TGTGCCAGCTCACCCAGCACCCCTCGCAAGGGTACGCAGTATTTT. It specifies CASSPSTPRKGTQYF.

V usage is TRBV27 and J usage is TRBJ1-5, with 12 bases aligning to TRBD1. With 6 bases clipped from V and 0 bases from J, the junction kept 12 bases outside the gene matches. Germline-derived CDR1 and CDR2 are MNHEY and SMNVEV (reference sequence). The CDR3 consists of 19 residues. CDR3 in amino acids: CASSRRLGTGGYSNQPQHF. The DNA for the CDR3 is TGTGCCAGCAGCCGTCGACTCGGGACAGGGGGCTATAGCAATCAGCCCCAGCATTTT.

This chain uses TRBV30 with TRBJ1-1, with TRBD1 as a possible D gene (6 bases). The CDR3 runs 13 residues. Germline V lookup: CDR1 GTSNPN, CDR2 SVGIG (reference sequence). V was pared by 3 bases and J by 4 bases, with 12 bases between. This CDR3 is CAWRGGAVTEAFF. The DNA of the CDR3 is TGTGCCTGGAGAGGGGGGGCGGTCACTGAAGCTTTCTTT. The variable domain in full, with the rest retrieved from reference TRBV30 and TRBJ1-1, is SQTIHQWPATLVQPVGSPLSLECTVEGTSNPNLYWYRQAAGRGLQLLFYSVGIGQISSEVPQNLSASRPQDRQFILSSKKLLLSDSGFYLCAWRGGAVTEAFFGQGTRLTVV.

The chain has TRBV12-3 or TRBV12-4 and TRBJ1-4; D may be TRBD1 (6 bases). The V and J ends lost 4 bases and 14 bases respectively, with 17 bases between them. CDR3 length equals 13 residues. CDR3 DNA sequence: TGTGCCAGCAGTTATCAGGGGACCCTGGGGCTGTTTTTT. Amino acid sequence: CASSYQGTLGLFF.

The V call is TRBV2, the J call TRBJ2-3; D possibly corresponds to TRBD2 (6 bases). The germline gives CDR1 SNHLY, CDR2 FYNNEI. The V and J ends lost 8 bases and 4 bases respectively, with 19 bases between them. The CDR3 runs 15 residues. CDR3 amino acids: CASGKSGLPADTQYF. DNA for the CDR3: TGTGCCAGCGGCAAGTCGGGACTCCCGGCAGATACGCAGTATTTT.

The chain couples TRBV12-3 or TRBV12-4 to TRBJ2-1; a weak D match, TRBD1 (7 bases). Trimming removed 7 bases from V and 2 bases from J, with 15 bases in between. CDR3 length: 15 amino acids. The CDR3 bases are TGTGCCAGCACCCTAGGAGGGGGCCCCTACAATGAGCAGTTCTTC. This encodes CASTLGGGPYNEQFF.

The chain links TRBV7-3 to TRBJ2-1, with 10 bases fitting TRBD2. The CDR3 spans 15 residues. CDR1 is SGHTA, CDR2 FQGTGA, per germline. With 3 bases clipped from V and 6 bases from J, the junction kept 5 bases outside the gene matches. The CDR3 DNA reads TGTGCCAGCAGCTTGGATAGCGGGGGGCGCAATGAGCAGTTCTTC. Its translation: CASSLDSGGRNEQFF.

This chain links TRBV7-8 with TRBJ2-5; possible D gene TRBD2, 6 bases. The V end lost 0 bases, the J end lost 6 bases, and 17 bases lay between the germline ends. This CDR3 is built from 16 residues. CDR1 is SGHVS and CDR2 is FQNEAQ in the germline V gene. CDR3 region: CASSLASGGVIKTQYF. CDR3 bases: TGTGCCAGCAGCTTAGCGTCGGGCGGGGTTATTAAGACCCAGTACTTC.

This clonotype showed up just once. This sequence joins TRBV7-9 and TRBJ2-5, with D perhaps being TRBD1 or TRBD2 (5 bases each). The ends were cut back, 3 bases at V and 3 bases at J, with 17 bases in the middle. Germline CDR1 and CDR2: SEHNR and FQNEAQ (reference sequence). CDR3 length equals 16 residues. CDR3 bases: TGTGCCAGCAGCTTGGGGCCCCGGGACCCCAAAGAGACCCAGTACTTC. Its protein is CASSLGPRDPKETQYF.

The V gene is TRBV7-9, the J gene TRBJ1-1; 8 bases are a match to TRBD1. J was trimmed by 8 bases and V by 5 bases; bases with no gene match: 10. The CDR3 totals 14 residues. Germline values: CDR1 SEHNR, CDR2 FQNEAQ (reference sequence). For the CDR3, the DNA is TGTGCCAGCAGCCCGGGGACAGGACAGGGCGAAGCTTTCTTT. It codes for CASSPGTGQGEAFF.